This T cell receptor (beta chain) was found in a study of T cells after yellow fever vaccination (dated by TCRdb to between 2017 and 2020). Describing the broader study: Libraries from fractions with low cell numbers were prepared with the SMART-Seq v4 Ultra Low Input RNA kit. To follow T-cell clones before and after primary and booster YFV17D yellow fever vaccination, bulk TCR alpha and beta repertoires were sequenced over time. The cohort comprised two healthy male donors, one aged 18 to 30 and one aged 30 to 40 years. Bulk PBMC replicates and cell subsets were isolated from blood drawn at multiple timepoints before and after both primary and secondary immunization.

V loses 1 base of germline sequence and J loses 4 bases, and the interval between the two ends is 13 bases. Reading the germline V gene (reference sequence) gives CDR1 GTSNPN and CDR2 SVGIG. The cysteine opens and the phenylalanine closes a CDR3 of 15 amino acids. This entry keeps only the CDR3 DNA: 45 bases, framed from base 1. TCR cDNA was made using 5'RACE template switching, a step that added a universal primer site and unique molecular identifiers. Priming for cDNA synthesis came from both the TCR alpha and TCR beta constant segments. Two PCR steps were used to amplify libraries, with sample barcodes and sequencing adapters being added in the second step. Sequencing of the libraries was done on either Illumina HiSeq 2500 (2x100 bp) or NovaSeq (2x150 bp). In the original analysis: MIGEC was used to demultiplex reads and collapse the reads into UMI consensus sequences, and MiXCR was used for V(D)J alignment. Vaccine-responding clonotypes were identified with edgeR using replicate PBMC samples, with FDR below 0.01 and a log2 fold change above 5 up to day 15 being required. Each bulk clonotype was labeled CD4 or CD8 based on which sequenced repertoire, CD4 or CD8, contained the clonotype at higher abundance. NS4B-specific clonotypes were defined as those at least 10-fold enriched in dextramer-positive over dextramer-negative fractions; CD4-biased clonotypes were excluded. TCRdb handled the public reads itself, with Q25 trimming in fastp and clone calling in MiXCR, and kept productive beta chains. Each record represents a unique CDR3 protein, reported with the most common genes and DNA among its rows. The authors' filters were not applied to this entry. The sample includes 80,000 to 100,000 distinct CDR3 sequences, with under 9% observed a single time. Roughly 15% of the sample is in the top ten clones.

In the paper's terms, the treatment or condition label means: live attenuated yellow fever vaccine strain. PBMCs were isolated from peripheral blood using a standard Ficoll-Paque protocol. Epitope-specific CD8 T cells were sorted with a dextramer loaded with the yellow fever NS4B epitope peptide, and anti-CD3 and anti-CD8 staining was applied. TriZol was used to extract RNA from bulk PBMCs, CD4 and CD8 fractions, and dextramer-positive and dextramer-negative fractions. About this clonotype: No much larger clonotype is one base removed from it; base qualities were not supplied.

The paper as a whole reports these results and caveats: A small fraction of clonotypes showed up in both the CD4 and CD8 compartments, probably as a result of convergent recombination. Because the study included only two donors, the extent to which the findings can be generalized is limited. Computational filtering was needed because FACS-sorted repertoires could contain abundant contaminating clonotypes from the bulk population. The secondary T-cell response was weaker than the primary response but faster, peaking on day 5 instead of day 15. Most clones expanded after primary vaccination were re-detected after the booster (around 96% of CD4 and 88% of CD8), suggesting broad memory maintenance.

This sequence was found in a man aged 18 to 29 who received the YFV17D yellow fever vaccine. In this chain, TRBV30 is recombined with TRBJ2-2; TRBD1 is possibly the D segment (7 matching bases). The sample was CD8+ T cells not binding an NS4B(214-222) dextramer, sorted from PBMCs, taken approximately 15 days after the first yellow fever vaccination. What the cell subset or site label conveys for this sample: NS4B epitope dextramer-negative CD8 T cells. The sequenced DNA: TGTGCCTGGAGTGCTTCAGGGGGGACCACCGGGGAGCTGTTTTTT. Its protein is CAWSASGGTTGELFF. This CDR3, with the reference TRBV30 and TRBJ2-2 proteins standing in past its ends, gives the full variable domain SQTIHQWPATLVQPVGSPLSLECTVEGTSNPNLYWYRQAAGRGLQLLFYSVGIGQISSEVPQNLSASRPQDRQFILSSKKLLLSDSGFYLCAWSASGGTTGELFFGEGSRLTVL.